These T cell receptor beta chains were read from a single sample in a study of shared clonotypes between healthy human individuals. Repertoires were generated with immunoSEQ multiplex PCR, while TCRdb's copy carries only in-frame clones and drops some. This sample has roughly 1,100,000 clones, with 75% found just once. Specimen: memory CD4+ T cells sorted from blood. Receptors originate from a man between 18 and 29 years old in good health. CDR3s include the opening cysteine and the closing phenylalanine or tryptophan. The D gene is left open where the match is weak. Clone size is stated in some rows and not others, as once, few, many or a class when expanded.

clone_size d_call j_call v_call cdr3_aa cdr3_nt
NA TRBD2 TRBJ2-5 TRBV16 CASSQTSGRQETQYF TGTGCCAGCAGCCAGACTAGCGGGAGACAAGAGACCCAGTACTTC
NA TRBD1 TRBJ1-4 TRBV5-6 CASSTPGGQGNLNEKLFF TGTGCCAGCAGCACGCCCGGGGGACAGGGGAACCTTAATGAAAAACTGTTTTTT
NA NA TRBJ1-3 TRBV6-6 CASTDGRGSGNTIYF TGTGCCAGCACCGACGGACGGGGCTCTGGAAACACCATATATTTT
NA NA TRBJ1-6 TRBV11-2 CASSRSGEFYNSPLHF TGTGCCAGCAGCCGGTCAGGAGAATTTTATAATTCACCCCTCCACTTT
NA NA TRBJ2-6 TRBV5-6 CASSPEIGTRSSGANVLTF TGTGCCAGCAGCCCGGAGATCGGGACACGGAGCTCTGGGGCCAACGTCCTGACTTTC
once TRBD1 TRBJ2-5 TRBV10-3 CAIREGTAQETQYF TGTGCCATCAGGGAAGGGACAGCCCAAGAGACCCAGTACTTC
NA NA TRBJ1-3 TRBV6-1 CASSALEGSVSGNTIYF TGTGCCAGCAGTGCGCTTGAAGGGTCTGTTTCTGGAAACACCATATATTTT
NA TRBD2 TRBJ2-5 TRBV9 CASSAGLFQETQYF TGTGCCAGCAGCGCGGGACTATTTCAAGAGACCCAGTACTTC
once NA TRBJ1-1 TRBV25-1 CASSGSSGSNTEAFF TGTGCCAGCAGTGGGAGCAGCGGATCCAACACTGAAGCTTTCTTT
NA TRBD2 TRBJ2-1 TRBV5-6 CASSFDTGGQFF TGTGCCAGCAGCTTTGACACGGGAGGGCAGTTCTTC
NA NA TRBJ1-2 TRBV7-3 CASSLVEQGSGYTF TGTGCCAGCAGCTTAGTGGAACAGGGTAGTGGCTACACCTTC
once NA TRBJ2-2 TRBV9 CASSVGPIRISGGDSGELFF TGTGCCAGCAGCGTAGGCCCCATCCGTATCTCGGGGGGCGACTCAGGGGAGCTGTTTTTT
NA NA TRBJ2-2 TRBV30 CAWSGQGGELFF TGTGCCTGGAGCGGCCAGGGCGGGGAGCTGTTTTTT
NA NA TRBJ1-2 TRBV15 CATSSRQEGAIGYTF TGTGCCACCAGCAGCCGACAGGAAGGGGCTATTGGCTACACCTTC
few NA TRBJ2-1 TRBV5-1 CASSLGGSAEQFF TGCGCCAGCAGCTTGGGAGGGAGTGCTGAGCAGTTCTTC
few TRBD1 TRBJ1-6 TRBV11-3 CASSTGTGDHSPLHF TGTGCCAGCAGCACTGGGACAGGGGATCATTCACCCCTCCACTTT
NA NA TRBJ2-6 TRBV5-1 CASRIDTGPSHTGANVLTF TGCGCCAGCAGAATTGACACAGGGCCCTCCCACACTGGGGCCAACGTCCTGACTTTC
NA TRBD2 TRBJ2-1 TRBV4-3 CASSHRKTSGSDNEQFF TGCGCCAGCAGCCACCGGAAGACTAGCGGGAGTGACAATGAGCAGTTCTTC
NA NA TRBJ2-1 TRBV7-9 CASSLYPAEYNEQFF TGTGCCAGCAGCTTATATCCAGCGGAATACAATGAGCAGTTCTTC
NA TRBD1 TRBJ2-3 TRBV14 CASSKMAGQDRTDTQYF TGTGCCAGCAGCAAAATGGCCGGACAGGACCGCACAGATACGCAGTATTTT
NA NA TRBJ2-3 TRBV11-2 CASSPTGDTQYF TGTGCCAGCAGCCCGACCGGAGATACGCAGTATTTT
few NA TRBJ2-1 TRBV7-7 CASNEQFF TGTGCGAGCAATGAGCAGTTCTTC
few TRBD1 TRBJ1-4 TRBV28 CASSSGRGGTANEKLFF TGTGCCAGCAGTTCCGGCCGGGGTGGGACAGCAAATGAAAAACTGTTTTTT
NA NA TRBJ1-3 TRBV28 CASRAPGNTIYF TGTGCCAGCAGAGCACCTGGAAACACCATATATTTT
NA NA TRBJ2-2 TRBV2 CASSEAGGPGELFF TGTGCCAGCAGTGAAGCGGGGGGGCCCGGGGAGCTGTTTTTT
few NA TRBJ1-1 TRBV18 CASSATGTRMAFF TGTGCCAGCTCAGCTACAGGGACCCGAATGGCTTTCTTT
NA NA TRBJ2-3 TRBV7-9 CASSLAVRAADTQYF TGTGCCAGCAGCTTAGCGGTCAGGGCTGCAGATACGCAGTATTTT
NA NA TRBJ1-5 TRBV19 CASSIRGDGNQPQHF TGTGCCAGTAGTATCCGAGGGGACGGTAATCAGCCCCAGCATTTT
NA TRBD2 TRBJ2-1 TRBV6-5 CASSPLAGGKIEQFF TGTGCCAGCAGCCCCCTGGCGGGGGGGAAGATTGAGCAGTTCTTC